The clone carrying this TCR beta chain occurred many times. The data stem from a study of T-cell reconstitution after alpha-beta-depleted transplantation in children. Unique molecular identifiers were incorporated into the prepared TCRbeta library. TCRdb processed the PCR reads anew with MiXCR; each CDR3 protein has one entry. The sample lists approximately 30,000 distinct CDR3 sequences, roughly 6% occurring once. CDR3 length: 14 residues. In germline, CDR1 is SQVTM, CDR2 ANQGSEA. The junction had 5 bases not matched to a gene; V was cut back by 7 bases and J by 2 bases. The sample was PBMCs, mostly from graft donor cells, taken 180 days after TCRalphabeta/CD19-depleted stem cell transplant. This chain uses TRBV29-1 with TRBJ2-6; 7 bases align to TRBD1. The source is a male patient between 5 and 17 years old who had a stem cell transplant for acute myeloid leukemia, so the T cells may come from the graft donor. The CDR3 DNA reads TGCAGCGCCGGAACAGGGGCTGGGGCCAACGTCCTGACTTTC. Amino acids: CSAGTGAGANVLTF. Full variable domain (remainder filled in from reference TRBV29-1 and TRBJ2-6): SAVISQKPSRDICQRGTSLTIQCQVDSQVTMMFWYRQQPGQSLTLIATANQGSEATYESGFVIDKFPISRPNLTFSTLTVSNMSPEDSSIYLCSAGTGAGANVLTFGAGSRLTVL.